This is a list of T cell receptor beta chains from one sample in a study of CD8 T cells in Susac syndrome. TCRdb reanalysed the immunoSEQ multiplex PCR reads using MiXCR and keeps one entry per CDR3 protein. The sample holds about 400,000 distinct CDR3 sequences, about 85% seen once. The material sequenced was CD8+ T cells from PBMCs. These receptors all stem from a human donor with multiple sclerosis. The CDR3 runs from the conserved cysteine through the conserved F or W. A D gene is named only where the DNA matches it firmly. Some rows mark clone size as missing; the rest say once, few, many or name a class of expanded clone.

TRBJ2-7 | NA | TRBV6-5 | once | TGTGCCAGCGGTTACTCGAGGGGGGGTCACGAGCAGTACTTC | CASGYSRGGHEQYF
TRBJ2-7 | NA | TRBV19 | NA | TGTGCCAGTAGTATCGCCCCCGATTACGAGCAGTACTTC | CASSIAPDYEQYF
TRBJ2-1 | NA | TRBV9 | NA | TGTGCCAGCAGCCCAGGTTCGGGGAAGAATGAGCAGTTCTTC | CASSPGSGKNEQFF
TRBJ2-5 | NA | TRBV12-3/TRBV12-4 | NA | TGTGCCAGCAGTTTGTTTGCGGGGATTCAGTACTTC | CASSLFAGIQYF
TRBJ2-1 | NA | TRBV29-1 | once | TGCAGCGTTGTCAGGACGACCTACAATGAGCAGTTCTTC | CSVVRTTYNEQFF
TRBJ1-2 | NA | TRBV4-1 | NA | TGCGCCAGCAGACCCCTGGGGGGTGACGGCTACACCTTC | CASRPLGGDGYTF
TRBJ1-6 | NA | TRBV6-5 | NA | TGTGCCAGCAGTTACCGTAGGGAGAGCTCCTATAATTCACCCCTCCACTTT | CASSYRRESSYNSPLHF
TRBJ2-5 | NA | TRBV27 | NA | TGTGCCAGCAGTTTCGCCCCCTTAGAGACCCAGTACTTC | CASSFAPLETQYF
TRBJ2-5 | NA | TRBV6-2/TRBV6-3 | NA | TGTGCCAGCAGACCGCCCTATGGAGAAGAGACCCAGTACTTC | CASRPPYGEETQYF
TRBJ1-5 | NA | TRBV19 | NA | TGTGCCAGTCAGCTCGGTCATCAGCCCCAGCATTTT | CASQLGHQPQHF
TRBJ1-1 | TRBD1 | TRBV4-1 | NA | TGCGCCAGCAGCCAAGACCCCGGGACAGCGGTGACTGAAGCTTTCTTT | CASSQDPGTAVTEAFF
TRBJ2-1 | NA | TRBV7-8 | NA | TGTGCCAGCAGCTTATCCAAGCTTGAAGAGCAGTTCTTC | CASSLSKLEEQFF
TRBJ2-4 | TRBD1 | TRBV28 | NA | TGTGCCAGCAACAAACTCCCCGACAGGGGGCCCAAAAACATTCAGTACTTC | CASNKLPDRGPKNIQYF
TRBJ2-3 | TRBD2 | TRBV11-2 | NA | TGTGCCAGCAGAACTAGCGGGGGGGGCACAGATACGCAGTATTTT | CASRTSGGGTDTQYF
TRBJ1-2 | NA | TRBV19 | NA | TGTGCCAGTAGTGAGCGGGAAAGGTCGGAGAGCTACACCTTC | CASSERERSESYTF
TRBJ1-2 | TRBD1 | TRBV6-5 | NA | TGTGCCAGCAGTTACTCGAAGACAGGGCCGATGGATGGCTACACCTTC | CASSYSKTGPMDGYTF
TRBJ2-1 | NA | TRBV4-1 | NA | TGCGCCAGCAGCCACTCCTGGACAGAATACAATGAGCAGTTCTTC | CASSHSWTEYNEQFF
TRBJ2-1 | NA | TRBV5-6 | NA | TGTGCCAGCAGCTTGGGGGCCGGGGACAATGAGCAGTTCTTC | CASSLGAGDNEQFF
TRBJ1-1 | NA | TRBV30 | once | TGTGCCTGGAGTGTGGGCGCTGAAGCTTTCTTT | CAWSVGAEAFF
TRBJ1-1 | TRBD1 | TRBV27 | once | TGTGCCAGCAGCCCCGGGACAGAACTTTCCGAAGCTTTCTTT | CASSPGTELSEAFF
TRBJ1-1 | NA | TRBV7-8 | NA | TGTGCCAGCAGTCCCAAGGCAGGGGCGAGCACTGAAGCTTTCTTT | CASSPKAGASTEAFF
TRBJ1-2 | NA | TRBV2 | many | TGTGCCAGCAGCGGGGGTTATGGCTACACCTTC | CASSGGYGYTF
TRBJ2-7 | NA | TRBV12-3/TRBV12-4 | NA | TGTGCCAGCAGTCCAAGGACGGTTAACTACGAGCAGTACTTC | CASSPRTVNYEQYF
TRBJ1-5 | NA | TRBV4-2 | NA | TGTGCCAGCAGCCAACACGGGAATAGCAATCAGCCCCAGCATTTT | CASSQHGNSNQPQHF
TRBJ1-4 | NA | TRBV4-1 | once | TGCGCCAGCAGCGAAGTCCCGACAGGCAGTAATGAAAAACTGTTTTTT | CASSEVPTGSNEKLFF
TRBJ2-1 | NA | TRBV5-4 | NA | TGTGCCAGCAGCGAGCCTCCGAGTAGCCGGAATGAGCAGTTCTTC | CASSEPPSSRNEQFF
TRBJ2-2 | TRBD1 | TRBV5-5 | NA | TGTGCCAGCAGCTTTTCCGACAGGGGGCATGTCGGGGAGCTGTTTTTT | CASSFSDRGHVGELFF
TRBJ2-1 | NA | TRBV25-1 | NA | TGTGCCAGCAGTGCTTTCGGGCAGGGAAGCAATGAGCAGTTCTTC | CASSAFGQGSNEQFF
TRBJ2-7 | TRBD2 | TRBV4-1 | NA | TGCGCCAGCAGTAGGGCGGGGGGGCCCCACGAGCAGTACTTC | CASSRAGGPHEQYF
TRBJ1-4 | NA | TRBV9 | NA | TGTGCCAGCAGCCCCTGGGACGGAAATAATGAAAAACTGTTTTTT | CASSPWDGNNEKLFF
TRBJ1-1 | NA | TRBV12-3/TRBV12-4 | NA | TGTGCCAGCAGTAGTCCCCTCGTCAATGAAGCTTTCTTT | CASSSPLVNEAFF
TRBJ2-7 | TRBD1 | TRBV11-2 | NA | TGTGCCAGCAGCCCGACAGGGTTCGAGCAGTACTTC | CASSPTGFEQYF
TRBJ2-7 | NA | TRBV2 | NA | TGTGCCAGCAGTGAATCCGGCGGATCCTACGAGCAGTACTTC | CASSESGGSYEQYF
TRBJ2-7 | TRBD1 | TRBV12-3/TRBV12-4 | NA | TGTGCCAGCAGCCAGAAGGCAGGGGGCGGCCACGAGCAGTACTTC | CASSQKAGGGHEQYF
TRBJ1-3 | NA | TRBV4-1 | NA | TGCGCCAGCGCGAACGGGGAAGTAAGAAACACCATATATTTT | CASANGEVRNTIYF
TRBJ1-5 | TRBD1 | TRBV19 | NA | TGTGCCAGTAAAGACAGGGGAGCTGGATACGGCAATCAGCCCCAGCATTTT | CASKDRGAGYGNQPQHF
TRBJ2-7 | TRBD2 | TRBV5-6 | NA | TGTGCCAGCAGCTTTAGCGGGAGGCAACTCTACGAGCAGTACTTC | CASSFSGRQLYEQYF
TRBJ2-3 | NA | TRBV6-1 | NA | TGTGCCAGCAGTGAAGGGTACGCAGATACGCAGTATTTT | CASSEGYADTQYF
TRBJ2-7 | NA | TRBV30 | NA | TGTGCCTGGGCCCCACGGCAGGAGTTCTACGAGCAGTACTTC | CAWAPRQEFYEQYF
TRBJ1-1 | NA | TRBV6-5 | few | TGTGCCAGCAGTTACTCTGGGGGCTCTGAAGCTTTCTTT | CASSYSGGSEAFF
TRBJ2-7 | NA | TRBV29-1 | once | TGCAGCGTTGAAGACAAACCGGGACGCCACTACGAGCAGTACTTC | CSVEDKPGRHYEQYF
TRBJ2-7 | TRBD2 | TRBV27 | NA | TGTGCCAGCAACTTACGCGGTGGGCTCGGGGGGGAGCAGTACTTC | CASNLRGGLGGEQYF
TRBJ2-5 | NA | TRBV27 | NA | TGTGCCAGCAGTTTATCAGGGGGAGTAGAGACCCAGTACTTC | CASSLSGGVETQYF
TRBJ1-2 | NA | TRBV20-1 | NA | TGCAGTGCTAGAGAGGGCGTTAACTATGGCTACACCTTC | CSAREGVNYGYTF
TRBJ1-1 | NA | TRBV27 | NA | TGTGCCAGCAGTTTTGGGCTGCCAACGAAGACTGAAGCTTTCTTT | CASSFGLPTKTEAFF
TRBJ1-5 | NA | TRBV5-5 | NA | TGTGCCAGCAGCTTGGGAGGAAGCGGCAATCAGCCCCAGCATTTT | CASSLGGSGNQPQHF
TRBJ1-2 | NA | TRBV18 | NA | TGTGCCAGCTCACCAACTTTATTGACGGAGCGGGGTGGCTACACCTTC | CASSPTLLTERGGYTF
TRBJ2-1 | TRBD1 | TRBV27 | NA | TGTGCCAGCAGTTTATATGGGACAGGGGCCTATGGCTCCTACAATGAGCAGTTCTTC | CASSLYGTGAYGSYNEQFF
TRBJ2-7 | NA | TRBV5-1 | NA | TGCGCCAGCAGCTTGGTTGCTGCGCCCAACTACGAGCAGTACTTC | CASSLVAAPNYEQYF
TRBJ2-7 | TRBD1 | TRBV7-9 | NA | TGTGCCAGCAGCAGCACCGGGACAGGGAATGGATGGCCCTCCTACGAGCAGTACTTC | CASSSTGTGNGWPSYEQYF
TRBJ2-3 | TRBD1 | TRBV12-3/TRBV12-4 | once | TGTGCCAGCACATACTGGACAGGGCTCCATACGCAGTATTTT | CASTYWTGLHTQYF
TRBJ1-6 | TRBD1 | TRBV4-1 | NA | TGCGCCAGCAGCCAAGACTCACCGGGACAGGGGGGATCACCCCTCCACTTT | CASSQDSPGQGGSPLHF
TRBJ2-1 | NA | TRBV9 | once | TGTGCCAGCAGCGTAGAGCAGGGGAACTACAATGAGCAGTTCTTC | CASSVEQGNYNEQFF
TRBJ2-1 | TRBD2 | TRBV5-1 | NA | TGCGCCAGCAGCTTGGGAGCGGGAGTAAGTCTTTACAATGAGCAGTTCTTC | CASSLGAGVSLYNEQFF
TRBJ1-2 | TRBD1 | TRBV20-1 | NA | TGCAGTGCTAGAGGGGACAGGGGGGGCTACACCTTC | CSARGDRGGYTF
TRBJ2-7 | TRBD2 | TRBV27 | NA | TGTGCCAGCAGCCGGACGGGAGGGATCGACGAGCAGTACTTC | CASSRTGGIDEQYF
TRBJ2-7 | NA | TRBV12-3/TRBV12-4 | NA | TGTGCCAGCAGTTTAGTGGGCGGGGCGGCCTACGAGCAGTACTTC | CASSLVGGAAYEQYF
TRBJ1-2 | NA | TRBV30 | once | TGTGCCTGGAGTAGGAGTCAGGAGATAAACTATGGCTACACCTTC | CAWSRSQEINYGYTF